This entry lists 16 T cell receptor beta chains sequenced from one sample in a study of low-dose radiotherapy and immunotherapy resistance in tumors. Specified time point: after trial treatment. Sample treatment: LDRT plus nivolumab, ipilimumab, low-dose cyclophosphamide and aspirin (RACIN trial). TRAV and TRBV primers primed cDNA for both TCRalpha and TCRbeta. TCR amplification ran approximately 20 PCR cycles using constant-region and V-primer adapter primers. In TCRdb, the reads were re-called with MiXCR into one record per CDR3 protein. The data hold about 58,000 distinct CDR3 sequences, with roughly 23% observed a single time. Material: PBMCs, obtained after low-dose radiotherapy plus immunotherapy. These TCRs come from a male donor with prostate cancer.

This clonotype was found many times. V usage is TRBV5-1 and J usage is TRBJ2-3, with D tentatively TRBD1 or TRBD2 (6 bases each). The CDR3 totals 15 residues. Trimming removed 1 base from V and 2 bases from J, with 11 bases in between. CDR1 SGHRS and CDR2 YFSETQ come from the germline V gene. The CDR3 region is CASSLSPGATDTQYF. The CDR3 region has the DNA TGCGCCAGCAGCTTGAGTCCGGGGGCCACAGATACGCAGTATTTT.

Comment on this clonotype: It differs at one base from a far larger clone, so likely a read error. J is TRBJ2-7 and V is TRBV7-2; 8 positions agree with TRBD2. The CDR3 is made up of 18 amino acids. Per the germline V gene, CDR1 is SGHTA and CDR2 is FQGNSA. Losses at the gene ends were 0 bases for V and 7 bases for J; bases not matched to a gene: 17. CDR3 DNA sequence: TGTGCCAGCAGCTTAGCGGGAGGACTAGCAGTGACCTACAATGAGCAGTACTTC. Translated, it gives CASSLAGGLAVTYNEQYF.

In its sample, this clonotype was seen many times. The V and J genes are TRBV5-4 and TRBJ2-1; TRBD2 matches at 9 bases. This CDR3 contains 14 residues. V shed 4 bases and J 6 bases; nucleotides not matched to a gene: 5. Per germline, CDR1 SGHNT and CDR2 YYREEE (reference sequence). CDR3 loop: CASSGREGGNEQFF. The CDR3 DNA is TGTGCCAGCAGCGGGCGGGAGGGAGGCAATGAGCAGTTCTTC.

This clonotype was counted at least ten times. This chain connects TRBV24-1 to TRBJ2-5; D call uncertain. Germline CDR1 KGHDR, CDR2 SFDVKD. Trimming took off 5 bases at V and 3 bases at J, with 9 bases between the two ends. The CDR3 sequence is 13 residues long. The CDR3 reads CATSAPAKETQYF. For the CDR3, the DNA is TGTGCCACCAGTGCCCCAGCTAAAGAGACCCAGTACTTC.

The rearrangement uses TRBV12-3 or TRBV12-4 and TRBJ2-1; the match to TRBD2 covers 8 bases. This CDR3 comprises 13 residues. The V and J ends lost 11 bases and 7 bases, in that order; junction bases with no gene match: 10. The DNA for the CDR3 is TGTGCCGGGGGTCGGGGGGGTGGGAATGAGCAGTTCTTC. It yields the protein CAGGRGGGNEQFF.

This clonotype was counted many times. The V call is TRBV21-1, the J call TRBJ2-1; TRBD1, the D gene given by the table, was not confirmed from the DNA. TRBV21-1 is labeled a pseudogene. This CDR3 comprises 14 residues. The DNA of the CDR3 is TGTGCCAGCAGCAACTGGACAGGGCACCCCGAGCAGTTCTTC. It specifies CASSNWTGHPEQFF.

This clonotype appeared many times. The rearrangement joins TRBV5-8 to TRBJ2-1, with TRBD2 as a possible D gene (5 bases). This CDR3 comprises 14 residues. V was shortened by 5 bases and J by 2 bases, with 11 bases between the two germline ends. Per the germline V gene, CDR1 is SGHTS and CDR2 is YDEGEE. CDR3 sequence: CASRRRAAYNEQFF. The CDR3 DNA reads as TGTGCCAGCAGGCGGCGGGCCGCCTACAATGAGCAGTTCTTC.

This clonotype appeared many times. This chain connects TRBV12-3 or TRBV12-4 to TRBJ2-1, with D unclear. The CDR3 covers 14 residues. Trimming left V 7 bases short and J 4 bases short, with 14 bases between. The CDR3 bases are TGTGCCAGCAATCGGGCAACAGTATACAATGAGCAGTTCTTC. It encodes CASNRATVYNEQFF.

The CDR3 region is CASSPRPGGGEKLFF. CDR3 nucleotides: TGTGCCAGCAGCCCCCGACCGGGAGGAGGAGAAAAACTGTTTTTT. The V call is TRBV7-9, the J call TRBJ1-4; no reliable D call. The CDR3 covers 15 residues. Trimming cost V 5 bases and J 8 bases, with 18 bases left between them. Per the germline V gene, CDR1 is SEHNR and CDR2 is FQNEAQ (reference sequence).

The sample holds many counts of this clonotype. The V gene is TRBV6-2 or TRBV6-3, the J gene TRBJ2-7, with TRBD2 identical over 8 bases. The trim removed 3 bases at V and 3 bases at J, leaving 13 bases unmatched. The CDR3 totals 17 residues. Looked up from germline, CDR1 is MNHEY and CDR2 is SVGEGT. This CDR3 is CASSYNSRPGLVYEQYF. CDR3 bases: TGTGCCAGCAGTTATAACTCCCGACCGGGACTAGTCTACGAGCAGTACTTC.

This clonotype has just one count. The DNA is omitted, as the CDR3 cannot be located on it reliably, and the CDR3 follows TCRdb's listing. The chain recombines TRBV4-2 with TRBJ1-5; the D call in the table, TRBD1, was not verified against the DNA. The length of the CDR3 is 19 amino acids, counting both ends. Germline assignment: CDR1 LGHNA and CDR2 YNFKEQ. CDR3 sequence reads: CVSSQAGQTNQPQHFFFFF.

This clonotype was recorded at least ten times. The chain recombines TRBV20-1 with TRBJ2-1, with a possible D match to TRBD1 (6 bases). With 6 bases removed from V and 10 bases from J, the gap between germline ends came to 16 bases. Germline-derived CDR1 and CDR2 are DFQATT and SNEGSKA (reference sequence). This CDR3 spans 12 amino acids. The chain's CDR3 is CSATQTGQEQFF. CDR3 in DNA: TGCAGTGCAACGCAGACAGGCCAGGAGCAGTTCTTC.

This clonotype was detected only a few times. V gene TRBV2 combines with J gene TRBJ2-2, with 10 bases that match TRBD2. Per germline, CDR1 SNHLY and CDR2 FYNNEI. V lost 5 bases and J lost 3; bases outside the gene matches: 6. The CDR3 loop spans 16 amino acids. The CDR3 bases are TGTGCCAGCAGTCCTCAAGCGGGAGGGTACACCGGGGAGCTGTTTTTT. This gives the protein CASSPQAGGYTGELFF.

In this sample, this clonotype turned up many times. The chain employs TRBV7-2 and TRBJ1-4, with D hard to call. CDR3 length equals 16 residues. The V gene's germline CDR1 is SGHTA and CDR2 FQGNSA. The germline V and J ends were trimmed by 5 bases and 0 bases, with 13 bases remaining between them. CDR3 coding DNA: TGTGCCAGCAGCAGGGATTCTCAATCAACTAATGAAAAACTGTTTTTT. Residues: CASSRDSQSTNEKLFF.

There are many counts of this clonotype. The rearrangement joins TRBV12-3 or TRBV12-4 to TRBJ2-7; no reliable D call. This CDR3 has 15 residues. V gave up 6 bases and J gave up 3 bases, with 18 bases separating them. CDR3 protein: CASSPTIVGNYEQYF. The CDR3 bases are TGTGCCAGCAGCCCTACCATCGTTGGCAACTACGAGCAGTACTTC.

This clonotype was recorded many times. The genes are TRBV6-2 or TRBV6-3 and TRBJ2-5; D is perhaps TRBD2 (6 bases). With 6 bases removed from V and 3 bases from J, the gap between germline ends came to 11 bases. Germline V gene sequence: CDR1 MNHEY, CDR2 SVGEGT. CDR3 length: 13 amino acids. The CDR3, as DNA: TGTGCCAGCAGGAGACTAGGAAAAGAGACCCAGTACTTC. This encodes CASRRLGKETQYF.